Shown below are 8 T cell receptor beta chains from a single sample sequenced in a study of T cells after yellow fever vaccination. TCRdb re-derived calls from the 5' RACE reads in MiXCR, one entry per CDR3 protein. The sample yields some 100,000 distinct CDR3 sequences, more than 7.5% seen once. The specimen was CD8+ T cells not binding an NS4B(214-222) dextramer, sorted from PBMCs, collected around 14 days after the first yellow fever vaccination. The receptors stem from a man younger than 30 who received the YFV17D yellow fever vaccine.

This clonotype was detected only a few times. The chain joins TRBV4-3 to TRBJ2-1, with 9 bases identical to TRBD2. The CDR3 is made up of 19 amino acids. With 1 base clipped from V and 0 bases from J, the junction kept 10 bases outside the gene matches. Looked up from germline, CDR1 is LGHNA and CDR2 is YSLEER. The CDR3 DNA is TGCGCCAGCAGCCAAGTGGGTGCGGGGGGGGGATTCTCCTACAATGAGCAGTTCTTC. Protein: CASSQVGAGGGFSYNEQFF.

This chain connects TRBV12-3 or TRBV12-4 to TRBJ1-5; 8 bases align to TRBD1. CDR3 size: 14 residues. The V and J ends lost 7 bases and 4 bases, in that order; junction bases with no gene match: 6. In nucleotides, the CDR3 is TGTGCCAGCACGTCTACAGGGGGGAATCAGCCCCAGCATTTT. Its translation: CASTSTGGNQPQHF.

This clonotype was observed a few times. The chain combines TRBV18 with TRBJ1-1, with D maybe TRBD1 (5 bases). Looked up from germline, CDR1 is KGHSH and CDR2 is LQKENI. This CDR3 spans 14 amino acids. Trimming took 2 bases from V and 2 from J, leaving 9 bases between them. The CDR3 coding sequence is TGTGCCAGCTCACCAGCCAGGGTTAACACTGAAGCTTTCTTT. Translating gives CASSPARVNTEAFF. Drawing the rest from reference TRBV18 and TRBJ1-1, the complete variable domain is NAGVMQNPRHLVRRRGQEARLRCSPMKGHSHVYWYRQLPEEGLKFMVYLQKENIIDESGMPKERFSAEFPKEGPSILRIQQVVRGDSAAYFCASSPARVNTEAFFGQGTRLTVV.

This clonotype turned up a few times. The gene calls are TRBV4-1 and TRBJ1-5; a weak D match, TRBD1 (6 bases). Germline CDR1 MGHRA, CDR2 YSYEKL. Trimming cost V 6 bases and J 5 bases, with 17 bases left between them. The CDR3 has 15 amino acids. The DNA of the CDR3 is TGCGCCAGCAGTTCAAATAGGGGGGGTGATCAGCCCCAGCATTTT. Its protein product is CASSSNRGGDQPQHF.

The rearrangement joins TRBV6-1 to TRBJ2-1; 8 bases fit TRBD2. The CDR3 has 14 residues. The V gene's germline CDR1 is MNHNS and CDR2 SASEGT. Trimming took 7 bases from V and 2 from J; bases not matched to a gene: 4. The CDR3 nucleotides are TGTGCCAGCACTCAACTAGCGGCCTACAATGAGCAGTTCTTC. It is translated as CASTQLAAYNEQFF.

The sample holds a few counts of this clonotype. V and J are TRBV30 and TRBJ2-7, with D possibly matching TRBD1 (7 bases). Germline lookup yields CDR1 GTSNPN and CDR2 SVGIG (reference sequence). Between the trimmed V and J ends, which lost 4 bases and 9 bases, there was a span of 22 bases. The CDR3 covers 14 residues. The CDR3 region is CAWNQEGAAPGQYF. In nucleotides, the CDR3 is TGTGCCTGGAATCAGGAGGGGGCGGCTCCCGGGCAGTACTTC.

The chain recombines TRBV20-1 with TRBJ2-7; 7 positions agree with TRBD2. CDR1 and CDR2 from the germline V gene are DFQATT and SNEGSKA (reference sequence). This CDR3 contains 15 residues. The ends lost 0 bases at V and 2 bases at J; junction bases unmatched: 7. Here the CDR3 reads CSARDPGGTTYEQYF. The CDR3 DNA reads as TGCAGTGCTAGAGATCCCGGGGGGACCACCTACGAGCAGTACTTC.

This clonotype was picked up a small number of times. V gene TRBV20-1 combines with J gene TRBJ1-2; D perhaps matches TRBD1 (6 bases). Trimming pared 0 bases from V and 3 bases from J, leaving 14 bases between. CDR1 is DFQATT and CDR2 is SNEGSKA in the germline V gene (reference sequence). This CDR3 region has 15 residues. CDR3 DNA sequence: TGCAGTGCTAGAGATCACACAGGGATGGACTATGGCTACACCTTC. Translated, it gives CSARDHTGMDYGYTF.